The 24 T cell receptor beta chains listed next were all sequenced from one sample in a study of T cell clonality in common variable immunodeficiency. Whole-study results and caveats: In common variable immunodeficiency, TCR beta chains reportedly carried fewer deletions and N-nucleotide insertions.

Sequencing was performed with immunoSEQ multiplex PCR; in TCRdb, only in-frame clones are kept and a portion is missing. The profile covers about 7,300 clones, none occurring a single time. Antigens of these TCRs are unknown. The sequencing input was peripheral blood mononuclear cells. Source of these receptors: a human donor with common variable immunodeficiency.

Judged by abundance, this clone is medium-sized. The CDR3 extends 3 residues past the end of the read, so its final part is completed from the germline J gene. This chain uses TRBV5-6 with TRBJ2-5; 9 bases are a match to TRBD1. Unmatched junction bases numbered 9, after V lost 4 bases and J lost 5 bases. Germline CDR1 reads SGHDT; CDR2 reads YYEEEE. The CDR3 loop spans 15 amino acids. The CDR3 region is CASSAGTGRTETQYF. The covered CDR3 bases are TGTGCCAGCAGCGCAGGGACAGGGCGGACGGAGACC.

This clone came up many times. The read ends 3 residues shy of where the CDR3 ends; the end is completed using the germline J gene. This rearrangement joins TRBV20-1 to TRBJ1-2, with 7 bases lining up with TRBD1. The germline CDR1 and CDR2 sequences are DFQATT and SNEGSKA (reference sequence). The trim removed 6 bases at V and 6 bases at J, leaving 13 bases unmatched. The CDR3 has 14 amino acids. CDR3 DNA (partial): TGCAGTGCGCCCCGACAGGGACGCCTAAATGGC. Its protein is CSAPRQGRLNG. The whole CDR3 sequence is CSAPRQGRLNGYTF.

This clone rates as medium-sized. Partial CDR3 DNA: TGCAGCGCTTCCAGAGGGGGCCTCATGAACACTGAA. Translated: CSASRGGLMNTE. The whole CDR3 sequence reads CSASRGGLMNTEAFF. This rearrangement joins TRBV20-1 to TRBJ1-1; TRBD1 aligns across 7 bases. The sequence runs out 3 residues before the end of the CDR3; the remainder is reconstructed from the germline J gene. Germline V gene sequence: CDR1 DFQATT, CDR2 SNEGSKA (reference sequence). The CDR3 has 15 amino acids.

This clone was observed a handful of times. The read stops 3 residues short of the end of the CDR3; the missing end is completed from the germline J gene. J is TRBJ2-1 and V is TRBV7-3, with 8 positions matching TRBD2. The germline CDR1 and CDR2 sequences are SGHTA and FQGTGA. This CDR3 comprises 13 residues. Trimming took 3 bases from V and 9 from J; bases not matched to a gene: 4. This chain's CDR3 is CASSFGLAGEQFF. The covered CDR3 bases are TGTGCCAGCAGCTTCGGACTAGCCGGTGAG.

This clone was counted many times. The read finishes 3 residues shy of the CDR3 end, and the germline J gene is used to complete it. This chain links TRBV7-3 with TRBJ1-6; D possibly corresponds to TRBD1 (5 bases). There are 14 residues in the CDR3. Germline V gene lookup returns CDR1 SGHTA and CDR2 FQGTGA. V was trimmed by 2 bases and J by 8 bases, leaving 10 bases between them. The CDR3 protein is CASSLSGFDSPLHF. The part of the CDR3 DNA that was read is TGTGCCAGCAGCTTATCAGGGTTCGATTCACCC.

This clone has at least ten counts. The CDR3 goes on 3 residues after the read ends, and that part is filled in from the germline J gene. V and J are TRBV7-2 and TRBJ1-3, with a weak D call TRBD1 (5 bases). The CDR3 is made up of 14 amino acids. The germline V gene encodes CDR1 SGHTA and CDR2 FQGNSA. Trimming took off 1 base at V and 9 bases at J, with 13 bases between the two ends. Partial CDR3 DNA: TGTGCCAGCAGCTTAGTGGACACCCGTGGCACC. Encoded protein: CASSLVDTRGT. The entire CDR3 is CASSLVDTRGTIYF.

This clone was recorded many times. The CDR3 spells CASSLGQNQETQYF. CDR3 DNA, as far as it was read: TGTGCCAGCAGCTTGGGACAGAACCAAGAGACC. The chain joins TRBV5-6 to TRBJ2-5, with D tentatively TRBD1 (5 bases). The read ends 3 residues shy of where the CDR3 ends; the end is completed using the germline J gene. Trimming removed 0 bases from V and 0 bases from J, with 6 bases in between. The CDR3 loop spans 14 amino acids. Germline CDR1 reads SGHDT; CDR2 reads YYEEEE.

This clone was counted only a few times. The CDR3 end falls 3 residues outside the read, so it is completed with the germline J gene. The rearrangement uses TRBV7-2 and TRBJ1-2; D is undetermined. V was clipped by 1 base and J by 2 bases, with 8 bases between them. CDR3 size: 14 residues. In germline, CDR1 is SGHTA, CDR2 FQGNSA. The covered CDR3 bases are TGTGCCAGCAGCTTAGTAACGAGGAACTATGGC. Amino acid sequence: CASSLVTRNYG. The complete CDR3 reads CASSLVTRNYGYTF.

This clone was counted ten times or more. Sequencing ends 3 residues short of the CDR3 end; the germline J gene provides the rest. This chain connects TRBV7-3 to TRBJ2-1; 7 bases are a match to TRBD2. The V gene's germline CDR1 is SGHTA and CDR2 FQGTGA. This CDR3 is built from 15 residues. V was clipped by 1 base and J by 3 bases; unmatched bases: 3. The CDR3 bases that were read are TGTGCCAGCAGCTTAATGTCTAGCGGCTACAATGAG. It specifies CASSLMSSGYNE. The whole CDR3 sequence is CASSLMSSGYNEQFF.

Ten or more counts support this clone. From the germline J gene comes the end of the CDR3, since the read stops 3 residues before it. The rearrangement joins TRBV7-9 to TRBJ1-1; 8 nucleotides align to TRBD1. Germline CDR1 SEHNR, CDR2 FQNEAQ (reference sequence). This CDR3 contains 14 residues. Losses at the gene ends were 3 bases for V and 1 base for J; bases not matched to a gene: 1. The covered CDR3 bases are TGTGCCAGCAGCTTGGGACAGGCGAACACTGAA. Encoded protein: CASSLGQANTE. The complete CDR3 reads CASSLGQANTEAFF.

This clone is labeled as medium-sized (0.01 to 0.1%). The read terminates 3 residues before the CDR3 end, so the remaining end is supplied by the germline J gene. This chain uses TRBV7-8 with TRBJ2-1, with 7 bases identical to TRBD1. CDR1 and CDR2 from the germline V gene are SGHVS and FQNEAQ. The J segment lost 4 bases and the V segment lost 4 bases, leaving 10 bases of the junction unmatched. This CDR3 is 16 amino acids long. CDR3 in amino acids: CASSYKTGQGYNEQFF. The DNA read from the CDR3 is TGTGCCAGCAGCTACAAGACAGGGCAAGGTTACAATGAG.

This clone was found many times. The observed sequence ends 3 residues before the CDR3 terminus, with the missing tail filled in from the germline J gene. V is TRBV4-2 and J is TRBJ2-1, with 14 nucleotides matching TRBD2. The CDR3 spans 21 residues. After removal of 0 bases from V and 0 bases from J, the junction contained 10 bases not matched to a gene. CDR1 is LGHNA and CDR2 is YNFKEQ in the germline V gene. This CDR3 reads CASSQDLGRLAGGGSYNEQFF. The sequenced CDR3 bases are TGTGCCAGCAGCCAAGATCTGGGCAGACTAGCGGGAGGGGGCTCCTACAATGAG.

In the case of this clone: At one end the junction does not follow the germline gene, possibly because of a read error. From the germline J gene comes the end of the CDR3, since the read stops 3 residues before it. J is TRBJ2-3 and V is TRBV19, with D tentatively TRBD1 (5 bases). The germline gives CDR1 LNHDA, CDR2 SQIVND (reference sequence). The CDR3 consists of 13 residues. The CDR3 spells CTSSQGDSDTQYF. Partial CDR3 DNA: TGTACCAGTAGTCAAGGGGATTCAGATACG.

By frequency in the sample, this clone is medium-sized. CDR3 DNA, as far as it was read: TGTGCCAGTAGTGTGAGACTAGCGGGAGGACGGACCGGGGAG. Its protein is CASSVRLAGGRTGE. The entire CDR3 reads CASSVRLAGGRTGELFF. The chain couples TRBV19 to TRBJ2-2; TRBD2 aligns across 13 bases. The read halts 3 residues ahead of the CDR3 end, with the missing end drawn from the germline J gene. Germline V gene data show CDR1 as LNHDA and CDR2 as SQIVND (reference sequence). This CDR3 comprises 17 residues. The V gene end was trimmed by 5 bases and the J gene end by 5 bases; junction bases not matched to a gene: 8. The full variable domain, completed using reference TRBV19 and TRBJ2-2, is DGGITQSPKYLFRKEGQNVTLSCEQNLNHDAMYWYRQDPGQGLRLIYYSQIVNDFQKGDIAEGYSVSREKKESFPLTVTSAQKNPTAFYLCASSVRLAGGRTGELFFGEGSRLTVL.

This clone occurred many times. The read finishes 3 residues shy of the CDR3 end, and the germline J gene is used to complete it. The chain joins TRBV7-2 to TRBJ1-2; 9 bases fit TRBD1. Unmatched junction bases numbered 11, after V lost 5 bases and J lost 7 bases. The CDR3 has 15 amino acids. CDR1 is SGHTA, CDR2 FQGNSA, per germline. The CDR3 here is CASSTAGTGLGGYTF. The sequenced part of the CDR3 DNA is TGTGCCAGCAGCACAGCCGGGACAGGGTTAGGTGGC.

This clone was seen a handful of times. The DNA ends 3 residues before the CDR3 does, and the rest of the CDR3 is filled in from the germline J gene. The V call is TRBV7-2, the J call TRBJ2-7; 10 bases align to TRBD2. Germline-derived CDR1 and CDR2 are SGHTA and FQGNSA. V shed 0 bases, J shed 2 bases, and the junction held 7 bases outside the gene matches. The CDR3 has 17 residues. The CDR3 sequence: CASSLARLAGEPYEQYF. The CDR3 DNA, read in part, is TGTGCCAGCAGCTTAGCTCGGCTAGCGGGAGAACCCTACGAG.

Details on this clone: The read ends 3 residues early relative to the CDR3; the germline J gene fills the gap. This sequence joins TRBV20-1 and TRBJ2-1; TRBD2 agrees at 10 bases. V shed 0 bases, J shed 3 bases, and the junction held 5 bases outside the gene matches. Looked up from germline, CDR1 is DFQATT and CDR2 is SNEGSKA (reference sequence). This CDR3 comprises 16 residues. The sequenced CDR3 bases are TGCAGTGCTAGAGATTTCGGACTAGCGGTCTACAATGAG. Protein product: CSARDFGLAVYNE. The whole CDR3 reads CSARDFGLAVYNEQFF.

This clone came up a few times. The DNA ends 3 residues before the CDR3 does, and the rest of the CDR3 is filled in from the germline J gene. The rearrangement joins TRBV4-2 to TRBJ2-7; 9 bases line up with TRBD2. Germline V CDR1 and CDR2: LGHNA, YNFKEQ. V dropped 0 bases and J dropped 1; count of bases not matched to a gene: 4. This CDR3 comprises 16 residues. The CDR3 protein is CASSQEGTSRSYEQYF. The sequenced part of the CDR3 DNA is TGTGCCAGCAGCCAAGAAGGGACTAGCAGGTCCTACGAG.

This clone was seen only a few times. The CDR3 end lies 3 residues beyond the end of the read and is filled in from the germline J gene. The chain uses TRBV30 and TRBJ2-3, with TRBD2 matching 10 bases. V dropped 2 bases and J dropped 3; count of bases not matched to a gene: 5. Germline values: CDR1 GTSNPN, CDR2 SVGIG (reference sequence). The CDR3 contains 15 residues. CDR3 loop: CAWSPASGRTDTQYF. The sequenced CDR3 bases are TGTGCCTGGAGTCCCGCTAGCGGGAGAACAGATACG.

This clone was counted only a few times. The CDR3 bases that were read are TGTGCCAGCAGTGAACTCCGGGTCGACTACGAG. Translation: CASSELRVDYE. The full CDR3 reads CASSELRVDYEQYF. This sequence joins TRBV6-1 and TRBJ2-7; D gene ambiguous. The read gets to within 3 residues of the CDR3 end, and the germline J gene fills in the rest. The CDR3 totals 14 residues. Germline V gene lookup returns CDR1 MNHNS and CDR2 SASEGT. V was clipped by 2 bases and J by 3 bases, with 11 bases between them.

In its sample, this clone ranks as medium-sized. Coverage ceases 3 residues before the CDR3 finishes, and the germline J gene fills in the end. The gene calls are TRBV20-1 and TRBJ2-7; 7 bases are shared with TRBD2. Germline loops: CDR1 DFQATT, CDR2 SNEGSKA (reference sequence). With V trimmed by 0 bases and J by 5 bases, 10 bases remained unmatched. The CDR3 is 15 amino acids. The CDR3: CSARDFGGSSDEQYF. The CDR3 DNA, read in part, is TGCAGTGCTAGAGATTTTGGCGGGAGTTCAGACGAG.

This clone was recorded a few times. Sequencing ends 3 residues short of the CDR3 end; the germline J gene provides the rest. The rearrangement uses TRBV18 and TRBJ1-2; D is possibly TRBD1 (6 bases). The CDR3 runs to 14 residues. CDR1 is KGHSH and CDR2 is LQKENI in the germline V gene. With 2 bases removed from V and 6 bases from J, the gap between germline ends came to 13 bases. The CDR3 protein is CASSPGGQIDGYTF. Partial CDR3 DNA: TGTGCCAGCTCACCAGGAGGACAGATCGATGGC.

This clone has only a few counts. The read stops 3 residues short of the end of the CDR3; the missing end is completed from the germline J gene. The chain has TRBV30 and TRBJ2-7; tentatively, D is TRBD2 (5 bases). Trimming removed 0 bases at V and 6 bases at J, with 12 bases between. This CDR3 comprises 13 residues. Germline V CDR1 and CDR2: GTSNPN, SVGIG (reference sequence). The CDR3 loop reads CAWSVEGIGEQYF. The CDR3 bases that were read are TGTGCCTGGAGTGTCGAGGGTATCGGCGAG.

As regards this clone: The read halts 3 residues ahead of the CDR3 end, with the missing end drawn from the germline J gene. This chain connects TRBV5-6 to TRBJ2-3; D tentatively reads TRBD1 or TRBD2 (5 bases each). Per the germline V gene, CDR1 is SGHDT and CDR2 is YYEEEE. Between the trimmed V and J ends, which lost 0 bases and 3 bases, there was a span of 8 bases. This CDR3 has 14 amino acids. The DNA read from the CDR3 is TGTGCCAGCAGCTTGGTCAGGGAGACAGATACG. The encoded protein is CASSLVRETDT. The whole CDR3 sequence is CASSLVRETDTQYF.